This TCR beta chain was sequenced during a study of human thymus T cells. Profiling relied on immunoSEQ multiplex PCR, and the TCRdb table lists in-frame clones only, not all of them. The table records tens of thousands of clones, around 94% of them present only once. This clone was detected a few times. Trimming shortened V by 1 base and J by 6 bases, and 10 bases separated the two germline ends. Per germline, CDR1 LNHDA and CDR2 SQIVND (reference sequence). The CDR3 has 13 amino acids. The rearrangement uses TRBV19 and TRBJ2-7; either TRBD1 or TRBD2 may fit D (5 bases each). Input material: blood. This TCR was recovered from a boy under two years old with a congenital heart defect but otherwise immunologically healthy. CDR3 bases: TGTGCCAGTAGTATAGTCAGGGACCGCGAGCAGTACTTC. As protein: CASSIVRDREQYF.